These T cell receptor beta chains were read from a single sample in a study of blood T cell repertoires in COVID-19. Sequenced by immunoSEQ multiplex PCR; TCRdb stores in-frame clones only, minus some. The sample lists about 270,000 clones; around 90% were seen once. The sample consisted of peripheral blood. Receptors originate from a man in his sixties who had recovered from COVID-19. The CDR3 runs from the conserved cysteine through the conserved F or W.

v_call	j_call	cdr3_aa
TRBV3-1/TRBV3-2	TRBJ1-5	CASSKTGANQPQHF
TRBV6-5	TRBJ1-1	CASSYDTLGTEAFF
TRBV6-5	TRBJ1-5	CASSYSRDSLNQPQHF
TRBV7-2	TRBJ2-7	CASSNRGRQGYEQYF
TRBV19	TRBJ2-4	CASRGTGGGINIQYF
TRBV30	TRBJ2-2	CAWGQGAGELFF
TRBV6-4	TRBJ2-1	CASSELAGSDEQFF
TRBV7-8	TRBJ2-3	CASSLEGLAGGPDTQYF
TRBV6-5	TRBJ2-7	CASSGLLRAYEQYF
TRBV15	TRBJ2-7	CATSLGAGPSYEQYF
TRBV5-1	TRBJ1-6	CASSTLGGYNSPLHF
TRBV18	TRBJ2-7	CASSPLGKQPYEQYF
TRBV27	TRBJ2-3	CASSFRGMLAGSTDTQYF
TRBV4-2	TRBJ1-2	CASSQGGLVDPYGYTF
TRBV5-1	TRBJ2-7	CASSHPSSYEQYF
TRBV4-1	TRBJ1-2	CASSQDTRMVVGYTF
TRBV4-1	TRBJ2-2	CASGGLRGTSTGELFF
TRBV2	TRBJ1-1	CASSLLGGGSTEAFF
TRBV19	TRBJ2-7	CASSIPQGTLDEQYF
TRBV2	TRBJ1-2	CASSYQGVADGYTF
TRBV18	TRBJ1-1	CASSHLTDTEAFF
TRBV9	TRBJ2-7	CASSVGGAGEQYF
TRBV7-9	TRBJ2-7	CASRETGAAEQYF
TRBV6-7	TRBJ2-1	CASSNVRLAGPYNEQFF
TRBV2	TRBJ1-2	CASRHASGTGLYGYTF
TRBV3-1/TRBV3-2	TRBJ2-3	CASSQVTSGDTDTQYF
TRBV7-9	TRBJ1-1	CASIPQRGVSTEAFF
TRBV5-1	TRBJ1-4	CASSLGSGKNEKLFF
TRBV7-3	TRBJ2-3	CASSPVLGGSTDTQYF
TRBV5-4	TRBJ1-1	CASSHRQGMNTEAFF
TRBV7-9	TRBJ1-2	CASSYGTGSNYGYTF
TRBV5-1	TRBJ1-5	CASSLGTPNQPQHF
TRBV7-9	TRBJ1-1	CASCRGDCTEAFF
TRBV9	TRBJ1-3	CASSDWDRLSGNTIYF
TRBV7-2	TRBJ1-1	CASSSRQADMNTEAFF
TRBV5-1	TRBJ1-5	CASSLVPGANQPQHF
TRBV4-1	TRBJ2-7	CASSEGAGQYF
TRBV30	TRBJ2-1	CAWTWRLAEPNNEQFF
TRBV24-1	TRBJ1-2	CATSDGPLPHGRTF
TRBV19	TRBJ2-7	CASSIGTGVIVYEQYF
TRBV29-1	TRBJ1-1	CSVEGSMNTEAFF
TRBV23-1	TRBJ1-3	CASSLRRGHGNTIYF
TRBV6-5	TRBJ2-7	CASSYSRPSGGHEQYF
TRBV10-1	TRBJ1-2	CASSDSHLDRAGYTF
TRBV5-3	TRBJ2-7	CARSYFGEGLSSYEQYF
TRBV5-4	TRBJ2-2	CASSLRGSLAGELFF
TRBV2	TRBJ1-3	CASSPNWTGLDHQSSGNTIYF
TRBV19	TRBJ2-7	CASSATGGALGNEQYF
TRBV7-9	TRBJ1-6	CASSPGHPTSNSPLHF
TRBV11-2	TRBJ2-4	CASSLLGGVAKNIQYF
TRBV10-3	TRBJ1-1	CAISESMQGSSQAFF
TRBV5-1	TRBJ2-7	CASSLDRGWQYF
TRBV6-6	TRBJ1-2	CASSPGGPGGYTF
TRBV5-1	TRBJ2-5	CASSPQGTPQETQYF
TRBV2	TRBJ1-2	CASSEGRDRAGYTF